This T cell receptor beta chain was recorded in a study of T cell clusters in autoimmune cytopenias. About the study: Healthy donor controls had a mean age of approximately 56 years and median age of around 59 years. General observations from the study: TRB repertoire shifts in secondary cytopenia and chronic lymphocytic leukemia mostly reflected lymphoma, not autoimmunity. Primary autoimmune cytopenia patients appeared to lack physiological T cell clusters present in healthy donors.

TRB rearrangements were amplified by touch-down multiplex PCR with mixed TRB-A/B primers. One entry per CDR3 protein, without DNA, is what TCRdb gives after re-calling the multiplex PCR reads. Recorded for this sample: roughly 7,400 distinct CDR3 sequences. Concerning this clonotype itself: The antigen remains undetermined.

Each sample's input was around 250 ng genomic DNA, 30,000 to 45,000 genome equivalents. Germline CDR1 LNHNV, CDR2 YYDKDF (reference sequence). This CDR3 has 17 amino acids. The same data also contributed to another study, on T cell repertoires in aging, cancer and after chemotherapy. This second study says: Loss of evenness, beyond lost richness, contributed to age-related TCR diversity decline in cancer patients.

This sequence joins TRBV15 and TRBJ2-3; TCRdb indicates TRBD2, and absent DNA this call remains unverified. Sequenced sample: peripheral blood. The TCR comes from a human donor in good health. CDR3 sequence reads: CATSRGGTSGGLDTQYF. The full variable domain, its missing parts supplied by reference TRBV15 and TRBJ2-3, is DAMVIQNPRYQVTQFGKPVTLSCSQTLNHNVMYWYQQKSSQAPKLLFHYYDKDFNNEADTPDNFQSRRPNTSFCFLDIRSPGLGDTAMYLCATSRGGTSGGLDTQYFGPGTRLTVL.